The clone carrying this T cell receptor beta chain was seen only a few times. MiXCR, run by TCRdb on the 5' RACE reads, gives a single entry per CDR3 protein. The table has roughly 42,000 distinct CDR3 sequences, roughly 2.6% seen once. The data stem from a study of CD8 T cells in ankylosing spondylitis. The clonotype originates from a male donor with ankylosing spondylitis or in good health (not recorded which). Sequencing input: blood, either unsorted or a sorted T cell fraction (not recorded which).

CDR3 DNA sequence: TGTGCCAGCAGCACCCGACTAGGTGAGCAGTTCTTC. This codes for CASSTRLGEQFF. The chain joins TRBV9 to TRBJ2-1; a possible D gene is TRBD2 (6 bases). V was clipped by 4 bases and J by 9 bases, with 11 bases between them. CDR1 is SGDLS and CDR2 is YYNGEE in the germline V gene. The CDR3 runs to 12 residues. Looking up the rest from reference TRBV9 and TRBJ2-1 gives the full variable domain: DSGVTQTPKHLITATGQRVTLRCSPRSGDLSVYWYQQSLDQGLQFLIQYYNGEERAKGNILERFSAQQFPDLHSELNLSSLELGDSALYFCASSTRLGEQFFGPGTRLTVL.